Listed below are T cell receptor beta chains from one sample, sequenced in a study of T-cell memory formation after mild COVID-19. TCRdb analysed the 5' RACE reads with MiXCR anew, one entry per CDR3 protein. The data contain about 250,000 distinct CDR3 sequences, roughly 15% of them singletons. The source material was PBMCs or a T cell subset sorted from them (not recorded which). The receptor source for this set is an adult woman who had mild COVID-19 (a few samples of this study predate the infection). Cell type and time point are not known. Both conserved end residues are part of each CDR3. The order of the fields is V gene, clone size, CDR3 length, J gene, D gene, CDR3 protein, CDR3 DNA. A D gene is named only where the DNA matches it firmly. A clone size is listed for some rows: how often the clone was seen (once, few, many), or a class if it is expanded.

>TRBV20-1|few|13|TRBJ1-3|NA
CSASSGVGNTIYF
TGCAGTGCTAGTAGTGGGGTTGGAAACACCATATATTTT
>TRBV3-1|NA|18|TRBJ1-6|NA
CASSRGVTFGARNSPLHF
TGTGCCAGCAGCCGAGGGGTTACCTTCGGGGCGAGGAATTCACCCCTCCACTTT
>TRBV7-2|NA|16|TRBJ2-7|TRBD2
CASSGTSGRGPYEQYF
TGTGCCAGCAGCGGGACTAGCGGGAGGGGACCTTACGAGCAGTACTTC
>TRBV5-1|few|16|TRBJ2-1|NA
CASSSHNGAGPNEQFF
TGCGCCAGCAGCTCCCATAACGGGGCCGGGCCCAATGAGCAGTTCTTC
>TRBV12-3/TRBV12-4|many|13|TRBJ1-4|TRBD1
CASRGGRNEKLFF
TGTGCCAGCAGAGGGGGCAGGAATGAAAAACTGTTTTTT
>TRBV4-2|NA|14|TRBJ1-5|NA
CASSQGSSNQPQHF
TGTGCCAGCAGCCAAGGGTCCAGCAATCAGCCCCAGCATTTT
>TRBV6-5|many|14|TRBJ1-2|TRBD1
CASRKGARSYGYTF
TGTGCCAGCAGAAAGGGGGCGAGGAGCTATGGCTACACCTTC
>TRBV7-9|NA|14|TRBJ1-1|NA
CASSLKKEGTEAFF
TGTGCCAGCAGCTTAAAAAAGGAGGGGACTGAAGCTTTCTTT
>TRBV24-1|NA|16|TRBJ2-6|NA
CATEQGGESGANVLTF
TGTGCCACCGAACAGGGTGGGGAGTCTGGGGCCAACGTCCTGACTTTC
>TRBV7-2|few|17|TRBJ2-7|NA
CASSIRGAYDNIYEQYF
TGTGCCAGCAGCATTAGAGGGGCATACGATAACATCTACGAGCAGTACTTC
>TRBV20-1|few|13|TRBJ2-1|NA
CSAWSGLRGEQFF
TGCAGTGCTTGGTCGGGACTCCGGGGTGAGCAGTTCTTC
>TRBV4-3|many|17|TRBJ2-5|TRBD2
CASSQELAGAIEETQYF
TGCGCCAGCAGCCAAGAACTAGCGGGAGCGATCGAAGAGACCCAGTACTTC
>TRBV20-1|many|16|TRBJ1-1|NA
CSARDASRLRNTEAFF
TGCAGTGCTAGAGACGCGAGCAGGCTTAGGAACACTGAAGCTTTCTTT
>TRBV5-1|few|14|TRBJ2-3|NA
CASRLGGDTDTQYF
TGCGCCAGCAGGCTTGGAGGGGACACAGATACGCAGTATTTT
>TRBV11-3|NA|13|TRBJ2-7|TRBD1
CASRPDRDYEQYF
TGTGCCAGCAGACCGGACAGGGACTACGAGCAGTACTTC
>TRBV12-3/TRBV12-4|NA|14|TRBJ2-5|NA
CASSFRQGDKTQYF
TGTGCCAGCAGTTTTCGGCAGGGCGATAAGACCCAGTACTTC
>TRBV7-9|once|14|TRBJ2-7|TRBD2
CASSFGGRAHEQYF
TGTGCCAGCAGCTTTGGAGGGAGGGCCCACGAGCAGTACTTC
>TRBV11-2|NA|15|TRBJ2-3|TRBD2
CASSFTSGRTDTQYF
TGTGCCAGCAGCTTTACTAGCGGGAGGACAGATACGCAGTATTTT
>TRBV9|NA|15|TRBJ2-7|TRBD2
CASSVSGGLTYEQYF
TGTGCCAGCAGCGTTAGCGGGGGGCTCACATACGAGCAGTACTTC
>TRBV3-1|NA|14|TRBJ1-1|TRBD1
CASSGTGGNTEAFF
TGTGCCAGCAGCGGGACAGGGGGCAACACTGAAGCTTTCTTT
>TRBV19|NA|13|TRBJ2-3|TRBD1
CASSIEDRATQYF
TGTGCCAGTAGTATAGAGGACAGGGCTACGCAGTATTTT
>TRBV11-3|few|17|TRBJ2-1|TRBD2
CASSSFGGGLAGNEQFF
TGTGCCAGCAGCTCATTTGGGGGGGGACTCGCGGGTAATGAGCAGTTCTTC